Listed here is a single T cell receptor beta chain. The data are from a study of blood T cell repertoires in COVID-19. The CDR3 is made up of 16 amino acids. V gave up 0 bases and J gave up 1 base; unmatched junction bases: 3. Germline values: CDR1 MGHRA, CDR2 YSYEKL. Authors' methods: Amplification from reference gene primers served as the basis for estimated nucleated cell counts. The assay was immunoSEQ multiplex PCR, and TCRdb's table has in-frame clones only and misses some. V and J calls and clone size come straight from that table; D and trimming were deduced from the DNA. The data hold about 87,000 clones, with 87% observed a single time.

The sequenced sample was peripheral blood. V and J are TRBV4-1 and TRBJ2-3, with 8 bases that match TRBD2. The clonotype comes from an elderly woman with acute or convalescent COVID-19. The DNA for the CDR3 is TGCGCCAGCAGCCAAGACGGTAGCGGGGGCACAGATACGCAGTATTTT. Protein product: CASSQDGSGGTDTQYF.